Each of the 28 T cell receptor beta chains below was sequenced from the same sample in a study of STAT3 mutations in large granular lymphocyte leukemia. Study-wide results and limits: At least one immunodominant TCR beta clonotype appeared in every T-cell large granular lymphocyte leukemia patient.

Method: immunoSEQ multiplex PCR; TCRdb's copy keeps in-frame clones and lacks some. In the table there are over 30,000 clones, approximately 83% of which are singletons. Their cognate antigens are unknown. Sequencing was done on a sample of peripheral blood mononuclear cells. Receptors were obtained from a man in his sixties with T-cell large granular lymphocyte leukemia. Some clones in this sample may be carry-over from other donors' samples.

This chain joins TRBV7-9 and TRBJ1-1; 11 bases are shared with TRBD1. The CDR3 has 14 amino acids. The V segment lost 10 bases and the J segment 3 bases; nucleotides outside the gene matches: 7. Germline CDR1 and CDR2: SEHNR and FQNEAQ (reference sequence). This CDR3 is CANGQGALDTEAFF. The CDR3 nucleotides read TGTGCCAATGGACAGGGGGCGCTGGACACTGAAGCTTTCTTT. The full variable domain, with the rest looked up from reference TRBV7-9 and TRBJ1-1, is DTGVSQNPRHKITKRGQNVTFRCDPISEHNRLYWYRQTLGQGPEFLTYFQNEAQLEKSRLLSDRFSAERPKGSFSTLEIQRTEQGDSAMYLCANGQGALDTEAFFGQGTRLTVV.

The rearrangement uses TRBV7-9 and TRBJ2-5; 11 bases are a match to TRBD2. V was clipped by 5 bases and J by 4 bases; unmatched bases: 12. The germline CDR1 and CDR2 sequences are SEHNR and FQNEAQ (reference sequence). The CDR3 spans 17 residues. The chain's CDR3 is CASSLFLAGGPRETQYF. CDR3 nucleotides: TGTGCCAGCAGCCTGTTTTTAGCGGGAGGGCCGAGAGAGACCCAGTACTTC.

This clone was seen only a few times. This rearrangement joins TRBV19 to TRBJ2-2; D gene unclear. Per germline, CDR1 LNHDA and CDR2 SQIVND (reference sequence). This CDR3 is 13 amino acids long. Trimming removed 5 bases at V and 3 bases at J, with 7 bases between. The CDR3 spells CASSWWDTGELFF. The DNA for the CDR3 is TGTGCCAGTAGTTGGTGGGACACCGGGGAGCTGTTTTTT.

To note about this clone: The identical CDR3 is also encoded by other nucleotide sequences in the sample. The chain couples TRBV13 to TRBJ1-2, with D hard to call. The length of the CDR3 is 12 residues. V lost 0 bases, J lost 8 bases, and 7 bases lay in between. In germline, CDR1 is PRHDT, CDR2 FYEKMQ (reference sequence). The CDR3 coding sequence is TGTGCCAGCAGCTTAGGGCCTAGCGGCTACACCTTC. Its translation is CASSLGPSGYTF.

This chain links TRBV7-9 with TRBJ2-1, with 7 bases lining up with TRBD2. J was trimmed by 2 bases and V by 5 bases; bases with no gene match: 12. Germline CDR1 and CDR2: SEHNR and FQNEAQ (reference sequence). The CDR3 runs to 17 residues. The CDR3 nucleotides read TGTGCCAGCAGCCTCTGGGAGGGAGGTAGGGCCTACAATGAGCAGTTCTTC. Residues: CASSLWEGGRAYNEQFF.

The chain is built from TRBV19 and TRBJ2-2; D gene ambiguous. This CDR3 spans 13 amino acids. The germline CDR1 and CDR2 sequences are LNHDA and SQIVND (reference sequence). V was clipped by 5 bases and J by 4 bases, with 8 bases between them. The CDR3 sequence is CASSRRFTGELFF. The CDR3 nucleotides are TGTGCCAGTAGTCGGAGATTCACCGGGGAGCTGTTTTTT.

The genes are TRBV4-3 and TRBJ2-5, with 12 bases matching TRBD2. V was clipped by 0 bases and J by 0 bases; unmatched bases: 2. Germline CDR1 is LGHNA and CDR2 is YSLEER. The CDR3 length is 17 residues. As DNA, the CDR3 is TGCGCCAGCAGCCAAGATTGGACTAGCGGGAACCAAGAGACCCAGTACTTC. It codes for CASSQDWTSGNQETQYF.

This chain connects TRBV5-1 to TRBJ2-4, with 11 bases matching TRBD1. CDR1 SGHRS and CDR2 YFSETQ come from the germline V gene. The CDR3 runs to 14 residues. V lost 3 bases, J lost 9 bases, and 5 bases stayed unmatched. CDR3 coding DNA: TGCGCCAGCAGCTCCGGGACAGGGGGGACCATTCAGTACTTC. As protein: CASSSGTGGTIQYF.

V usage is TRBV30 and J usage is TRBJ2-1; D is possibly TRBD2 (6 bases). CDR3 length: 13 amino acids. Looked up from germline, CDR1 is GTSNPN and CDR2 is SVGIG (reference sequence). Trimming stripped 2 bases from V and 7 bases from J, with 12 bases between. CDR3 region: CAWSSQAGNEQFF. The CDR3 DNA is TGTGCCTGGAGTTCACAGGCGGGAAATGAGCAGTTCTTC.

This clone came up once. This chain uses TRBV29-1 with TRBJ2-7, with 14 bases fitting TRBD2. The CDR3 has 14 amino acids. The J segment lost 7 bases and the V segment lost 3 bases, leaving 5 bases of the junction unmatched. Germline CDR1 reads SQVTM; CDR2 reads ANQGSEA. The CDR3 DNA is TGCAGCGTTGATAGGACTAGCGGGAGGTCTGAGCAGTACTTC. Amino acids: CSVDRTSGRSEQYF.

J is TRBJ2-7 and V is TRBV18; weak D call: TRBD1 (6 bases). This CDR3 has 16 residues. The V gene's germline CDR1 is KGHSH and CDR2 LQKENI. V dropped 1 base and J dropped 3 bases, with 16 bases sitting between them. The CDR3 DNA is TGTGCCAGCTCACCACTCATGTGGGACACCTACTACGAGCAGTACTTC. It codes for CASSPLMWDTYYEQYF.

This sequence joins TRBV9 and TRBJ1-2, with 9 bases matching TRBD1. This CDR3 is built from 12 residues. J was trimmed by 6 bases and V by 5 bases; bases with no gene match: 2. CDR1 is SGDLS and CDR2 is YYNGEE in the germline V gene. CDR3 residues: CASSRTGDGYTF. The CDR3 nucleotides read TGTGCCAGCAGTCGGACAGGGGATGGCTACACCTTC.

The chain has TRBV19 and TRBJ1-4; no firm D call. Between the trimmed V and J ends, which lost 7 bases and 5 bases, there was a span of 5 bases. Germline V lookup: CDR1 LNHDA, CDR2 SQIVND (reference sequence). The CDR3 has 11 residues. The CDR3 protein is CASTLNEKLFF. CDR3 coding DNA: TGTGCCAGTACCTTGAATGAAAAACTGTTTTTT.

The rearrangement links TRBV5-1 to TRBJ2-5; D is unclear. Trimming shortened V by 0 bases and J by 5 bases, and 14 bases separated the two germline ends. The CDR3 has 15 amino acids. From germline, CDR1 is SGHRS and CDR2 YFSETQ. The CDR3 here is CASSLDVASGETQYF. CDR3 nucleotides: TGCGCCAGCAGCTTGGATGTGGCCTCCGGGGAGACCCAGTACTTC.

V usage is TRBV5-1 and J usage is TRBJ2-5; 12 positions match TRBD2. Trimming cost V 3 bases and J 4 bases; bases outside gene matches: 13. Germline-derived CDR1 and CDR2 are SGHRS and YFSETQ. There are 18 residues in the CDR3. CDR3 sequence: CASSYNLRLAGVPETQYF. CDR3 in DNA: TGCGCCAGCAGCTACAACCTTCGACTAGCGGGAGTCCCAGAGACCCAGTACTTC.

J is TRBJ1-5 and V is TRBV7-2; maybe TRBD1 (6 bases). Looked up from germline, CDR1 is SGHTA and CDR2 is FQGNSA. The CDR3 runs 17 residues. V was shortened by 5 bases and J by 2 bases, with 19 bases between the two germline ends. The DNA for the CDR3 is TGTGCCAGCAGCCTGGGTCCGGGGGCGGCAGGCAATCAGCCCCAGCATTTT. This translates into CASSLGPGAAGNQPQHF.

The chain couples TRBV18 to TRBJ1-3, with D possibly matching TRBD1 (5 bases). This CDR3 is built from 16 residues. The ends were cut back, 3 bases at V and 0 bases at J, with 12 bases in the middle. Looked up from germline, CDR1 is KGHSH and CDR2 is LQKENI. Here the CDR3 DNA reads TGTGCCAGCTCACCGGGACCGCTATCCTCTGGAAACACCATATATTTT. This codes for CASSPGPLSSGNTIYF.

Only one count was recorded for this clone. V and J are TRBV7-2 and TRBJ2-2, with D maybe TRBD2 (5 bases). The CDR3 loop spans 13 amino acids. V lost 5 bases and J 6 bases, leaving 10 bases between the germline ends. Germline assignment: CDR1 SGHTA and CDR2 FQGNSA. For the CDR3, the DNA is TGTGCCAGCAGCCGTCCCGGGGCCGGGGAGCTGTTTTTT. This codes for CASSRPGAGELFF.

This sequence joins TRBV30 and TRBJ1-4, with a weak D call TRBD1 (5 bases). The V gene's germline CDR1 is GTSNPN and CDR2 SVGIG (reference sequence). V was shortened by 3 bases and J by 2 bases, with 10 bases between the two germline ends. The CDR3 runs 14 residues. CDR3 DNA sequence: TGTGCCTGGAGCCTTCAGGGTACTAATGAAAAACTGTTTTTT. It yields the protein CAWSLQGTNEKLFF.

The chain employs TRBV30 and TRBJ2-7; 8 bases align to TRBD2. Germline V gene data show CDR1 as GTSNPN and CDR2 as SVGIG (reference sequence). After removal of 5 bases from V and 2 bases from J, the junction contained 11 bases not matched to a gene. The CDR3 length is 15 residues. This chain's CDR3 is CAWGALGTRTYEQYF. The CDR3 DNA is TGTGCCTGGGGCGCGTTAGGGACTAGGACCTACGAGCAGTACTTC.

The chain uses TRBV18 and TRBJ2-5; D ambiguous. The V end was cut by 2 bases, the J end by 2 bases, with 6 bases between. CDR3 length: 13 residues. Germline-derived CDR1 and CDR2 are KGHSH and LQKENI. This chain's CDR3 is CASSPKSQETQYF. The CDR3 DNA sequence: TGTGCCAGCTCACCAAAATCTCAAGAGACCCAGTACTTC.

CDR3 in amino acids: CASSLEQGDRGYTF. The CDR3 DNA sequence: TGTGCCAGCAGCTTGGAGCAGGGGGATAGGGGCTACACCTTC. The rearrangement joins TRBV5-6 to TRBJ1-2, with 7 bases matching TRBD1. V dropped 0 bases and J dropped 8; count of bases not matched to a gene: 7. The CDR3 covers 14 residues. Germline V gives CDR1 SGHDT, CDR2 YYEEEE.

This chain links TRBV21-1 with TRBJ1-1. TRBV21-1 is labeled a pseudogene. The CDR3 consists of 14 residues. The CDR3 loop is CASSKAGGLTEAFF. In DNA form, the CDR3 reads TGTGCCAGCAGCAAAGCCGGGGGCCTCACTGAAGCTTTCTTT.

This sequence joins TRBV12-5 and TRBJ1-6, with D tentatively TRBD1 (6 bases). Germline CDR1 is LGHNT and CDR2 is FRNRAP. The CDR3 is 16 amino acids. Trimming removed 0 bases from V and 13 bases from J, with 19 bases in between. The DNA of the CDR3 is TGTGCTAGTGGTTTGGTACTAGGGACACGGTTTTTGCCCCTCCACTTT. Translation gives CASGLVLGTRFLPLHF.

The chain carries TRBV28 and TRBJ2-7; no definite D call. The CDR3 has 15 residues. Looked up from germline, CDR1 is MDHEN and CDR2 is SYDVKM. V was shortened by 2 bases and J by 3 bases, with 14 bases between the two germline ends. In DNA, the CDR3 is TGTGCCAGCAGTTTACCCAGTAATTTGGGCTACGAGCAGTACTTC. Its protein is CASSLPSNLGYEQYF.

V is TRBV20-1 and J is TRBJ2-3; D is ambiguous. Germline loops: CDR1 DFQATT, CDR2 SNEGSKA (reference sequence). The CDR3 is 11 residues long. Trimming removed 6 bases from V and 11 bases from J, with 15 bases in between. The CDR3 DNA reads as TGCAGTGCCAAAAGGGCGACTCAGCAGTATTTT. This codes for CSAKRATQQYF.

This clone appeared a single time. The chain combines TRBV20-1 with TRBJ1-4; D gene uncertain. Trimming took 7 bases from V and 5 from J, leaving 8 bases between them. The CDR3 extends over 11 amino acids. Germline V gene lookup returns CDR1 DFQATT and CDR2 SNEGSKA (reference sequence). CDR3 loop: CSVPFNEKLFF. The CDR3 bases are TGCAGTGTCCCGTTCAATGAAAAACTGTTTTTT.

The chain links TRBV18 to TRBJ2-5; possibly TRBD2 for D (6 bases). V was trimmed by 1 base and J by 5 bases, leaving 17 bases between them. From germline, CDR1 is KGHSH and CDR2 LQKENI. CDR3 length: 16 amino acids. The CDR3 DNA is TGTGCCAGCTCACCACGATCCTCGGCCGCGGGGGAGACCCAGTACTTC. Protein sequence: CASSPRSSAAGETQYF.